This T cell receptor (beta chain) was identified in a study of T cell responses to AZD1222 COVID-19 vaccine. Study results and caveats: Among AZD1222 vaccinees, only six or seven were seropositive at baseline.

Measured with immunoSEQ multiplex PCR; TCRdb has only the in-frame clones, and not every one. The repertoire holds roughly 150,000 clones, with approximately 92% as singletons. Remarks on this clone: The antigen is unknown.

The starting material was peripheral blood, obtained on day 0 of AZD1222 vaccination. This TCR came from an adult in good health.

The CDR3 spells CASSLVTSGQNEQFF. In DNA form, the CDR3 reads TGCGCCAGCAGCTTGGTTACTAGCGGGCAGAATGAGCAGTTCTTC. This sequence joins TRBV5-1 and TRBJ2-1; 9 bases align to TRBD2. This CDR3 has 15 amino acids. Per the germline V gene, CDR1 is SGHRS and CDR2 is YFSETQ. The V segment lost 0 bases and the J segment 7 bases; nucleotides outside the gene matches: 5.